These 17 T cell receptor beta chains share one sample of origin, sequenced in a study of blood T cell repertoires in COVID-19 (dated by TCRdb to 2020 to 2021). Library preparation used the immunoSEQ multiplex PCR assay. The source is immuneACCESS, and TCRdb retained only in-frame sequences with V and J called. Part of the clones is not carried over; for the studies checked, unresolved V genes explain less than half of this, and the remainder is unexplained. A total of approximately 140,000 clones appear in this sample, roughly 87% of them only once. The leading ten clones occupy approximately 4.1% of the sample. Specimen: peripheral blood. The receptors shown here come from an older woman with active or convalescent COVID-19.

V and J are TRBV6-5 and TRBJ1-1; D might be TRBD1 (5 bases). Deletions cut 0 bases from V and 4 bases from J, with 15 bases between. The CDR3 runs 16 residues. Germline lookup yields CDR1 MNHEY and CDR2 SVGAGI. The CDR3 nucleotides read TGTGCCAGCAGTTACTCTTGGGAGGGGCCGGGCACTGAAGCTTTCTTT. Residues: CASSYSWEGPGTEAFF.

CDR3 region: CASSQVSLSQETQYF. CDR3 nucleotides: TGCGCCAGCAGCCAGGTTAGCCTGTCCCAAGAGACCCAGTACTTC. This sequence joins TRBV4-1 and TRBJ2-5; D call uncertain. The CDR3 has 15 amino acids. Germline CDR1 is MGHRA and CDR2 is YSYEKL. The V end lost 3 bases, the J end lost 1 base, and 12 bases lay between the germline ends.

The V call is TRBV7-9, the J call TRBJ2-6; D may be TRBD1 (5 bases). The length of the CDR3 is 18 residues. V lost 5 bases and J 0 bases, leaving 17 bases between the germline ends. Germline-derived CDR1 and CDR2 are SEHNR and FQNEAQ (reference sequence). The CDR3 loop is CASSPINQGFSGANVLTF. CDR3 DNA sequence: TGTGCCAGCAGCCCTATAAACCAGGGTTTCTCTGGGGCCAACGTCCTGACTTTC. Complete variable domain (other parts from reference TRBV7-9 and TRBJ2-6): DTGVSQNPRHKITKRGQNVTFRCDPISEHNRLYWYRQTLGQGPEFLTYFQNEAQLEKSRLLSDRFSAERPKGSFSTLEIQRTEQGDSAMYLCASSPINQGFSGANVLTFGAGSRLTVL.

CDR3 residues: CATSGTSGGAVDEQFF. The CDR3 DNA follows: TGTGCCACCAGTGGAACTAGCGGGGGGGCCGTGGATGAGCAGTTCTTC. The chain links TRBV24-1 to TRBJ2-1, with 13 bases lining up with TRBD2. The trim removed 5 bases at V and 8 bases at J, leaving 8 bases unmatched. The CDR3 is made up of 16 amino acids. Germline V gene sequence: CDR1 KGHDR, CDR2 SFDVKD.

The chain is built from TRBV5-8 and TRBJ2-6; perhaps TRBD1 as D (5 bases). V gave up 2 bases and J gave up 0 bases, with 12 bases separating them. The CDR3 is 17 residues long. Germline CDR1 SGHTS, CDR2 YDEGEE. In DNA form, the CDR3 reads TGTGCCAGCAGCTTAAACAGGCCAATCTCTGGGGCCAACGTCCTGACTTTC. Its protein product is CASSLNRPISGANVLTF. Full variable domain (missing parts from reference TRBV5-8 and TRBJ2-6): EAGVTQSPTHLIKTRGQQATLRCSPISGHTSVYWYQQALGLGLQFLLWYDEGEERNRGNFPPRFSGRQFPNYSSELNVNALELEDSALYLCASSLNRPISGANVLTFGAGSRLTVL.

The rearrangement links TRBV3-1 (or the pseudogene TRBV3-2) to TRBJ2-1; 8 nucleotides align to TRBD2. With V trimmed by 2 bases and J by 7 bases, 10 bases remained unmatched. Germline loops: CDR1 LGHDT, CDR2 YNNKEL (reference sequence). There are 16 residues in the CDR3. CDR3 sequence: CASSQHGPGGLNEQFF. The CDR3 bases are TGTGCCAGCAGCCAACACGGCCCGGGGGGGTTAAATGAGCAGTTCTTC.

Only one count was recorded for this clone. The rearrangement joins TRBV6-2 or TRBV6-3 to TRBJ2-2; TRBD2 agrees at 14 bases. CDR1 is MNHEY and CDR2 is SVGEGT in the germline V gene. The length of the CDR3 is 20 residues. Germline trimming cut 4 bases from V and 0 bases from J; bases unmatched to any gene: 10. The CDR3 DNA is TGTGCCAGCAGTTTCAACTTCGGACTAGCGGGGGGCTCGAACACCGGGGAGCTGTTTTTT. Translating it yields CASSFNFGLAGGSNTGELFF.

V usage is TRBV19 and J usage is TRBJ2-2; the match to TRBD2 covers 12 bases. Trimming removed 5 bases from V and 3 bases from J; junction bases left unmatched: 16. In germline, CDR1 is LNHDA, CDR2 SQIVND (reference sequence). This CDR3 contains 20 residues. The CDR3 bases are TGTGCCAGTAGTCCGTGGACTAGCGGGGTGGGACTAGGGTACACCGGGGAGCTGTTTTTT. Amino acids: CASSPWTSGVGLGYTGELFF. Filled out from reference TRBV19 and TRBJ2-2, the complete variable domain reads DGGITQSPKYLFRKEGQNVTLSCEQNLNHDAMYWYRQDPGQGLRLIYYSQIVNDFQKGDIAEGYSVSREKKESFPLTVTSAQKNPTAFYLCASSPWTSGVGLGYTGELFFGEGSRLTVL.

The sample holds one count of this clone. This chain connects TRBV7-2 to TRBJ1-1, with 10 bases fitting TRBD1. Germline V gene sequence: CDR1 SGHTA, CDR2 FQGNSA. There are 14 residues in the CDR3. Losses at the gene ends were 6 bases for V and 3 bases for J; bases not matched to a gene: 4. CDR3: CASRRQGADTEAFF. The CDR3 nucleotides read TGTGCCAGCAGGAGACAGGGGGCGGACACTGAAGCTTTCTTT.

The chain joins TRBV2 to TRBJ1-3, with D perhaps TRBD1 (5 bases). The CDR3 length is 14 residues. Germline CDR1 and CDR2: SNHLY and FYNNEI. The V and J ends lost 8 bases and 0 bases respectively, with 11 bases between them. CDR3 protein: CASGQGYSGNTIYF. The DNA of the CDR3 is TGTGCCAGCGGTCAGGGTTACTCTGGAAACACCATATATTTT.

This sequence joins TRBV11-2 and TRBJ2-7; TRBD2 might be the D (6 bases). The CDR3 runs 15 residues. Germline V CDR1 and CDR2: SGHAT, FQNNGV. V dropped 5 bases and J dropped 0 bases, with 14 bases sitting between them. The CDR3 is CASSPLGGLSYEQYF. The CDR3 DNA reads as TGTGCCAGCAGCCCCCTGGGAGGACTCTCCTACGAGCAGTACTTC.

The genes are TRBV24-1 and TRBJ2-1; D is possibly TRBD2 (7 bases). V lost 4 bases and J 3 bases, leaving 15 bases between the germline ends. The CDR3 is made up of 16 amino acids. Germline-derived CDR1 and CDR2 are KGHDR and SFDVKD. The CDR3 loop reads CATSDDGGAGYNEQFF. The DNA for the CDR3 is TGTGCCACCAGTGACGATGGGGGGGCGGGCTACAATGAGCAGTTCTTC.

The chain couples TRBV29-1 to TRBJ1-1; TRBD1 agrees at 7 bases. Germline V CDR1 and CDR2: SQVTM, ANQGSEA. The CDR3 covers 14 residues. With 6 bases clipped from V and 0 bases from J, the junction kept 7 bases outside the gene matches. DNA of the CDR3: TGCAGCGTCGGGGGACAGCAACTGAACACTGAAGCTTTCTTT. Translated, it gives CSVGGQQLNTEAFF.

V is TRBV5-4 and J is TRBJ1-2, with 8 positions matching TRBD1. The J segment lost 4 bases and the V segment lost 4 bases, leaving 9 bases of the junction unmatched. The CDR3 is made up of 15 amino acids. The germline CDR1 and CDR2 sequences are SGHNT and YYREEE (reference sequence). The CDR3 nucleotides read TGTGCCAGCAGCGACCAACTACAGGGGGGCTATGGCTACACCTTC. It translates to CASSDQLQGGYGYTF.

This chain joins TRBV7-2 and TRBJ1-2; tentative D call: TRBD1 (5 bases). The germline CDR1 and CDR2 sequences are SGHTA and FQGNSA. V dropped 3 bases and J dropped 3 bases, with 11 bases sitting between them. The CDR3 has 14 amino acids. In nucleotides, the CDR3 is TGTGCCAGCAGCTTGGAGACAGTAGACTATGGCTACACCTTC. It is translated as CASSLETVDYGYTF. The full variable domain, its missing parts supplied by reference TRBV7-2 and TRBJ1-2, is GAGVSQSPSNKVTEKGKDVELRCDPISGHTALYWYRQSLGQGLEFLIYFQGNSAPDKSGLPSDRFSAERTGGSVSTLTIQRTQQEDSAVYLCASSLETVDYGYTFGSGTRLTVV.

CDR3 region: CASSQETSGRTQYF. CDR3 bases: TGTGCCAGCAGCCAAGAGACTAGCGGAAGGACCCAGTACTTC. The chain combines TRBV3-1 (or the pseudogene TRBV3-2) with TRBJ2-5, with 9 bases matching TRBD2. Germline CDR1 is LGHDT and CDR2 is YNNKEL (reference sequence). This CDR3 contains 14 residues. The junction had 3 bases not matched to a gene; V was cut back by 0 bases and J by 7 bases.

The V gene is TRBV18, the J gene TRBJ1-4, with D tentatively TRBD1 (5 bases). The CDR3 runs 15 residues. The V end was cut by 3 bases, the J end by 8 bases, with 16 bases between. CDR1 is KGHSH, CDR2 LQKENI, per germline. CDR3 amino acids: CASSPLLGEGEKLFF. The CDR3 DNA reads TGTGCCAGCTCACCGTTATTAGGGGAGGGCGAAAAACTGTTTTTT.